The 8 T cell receptor beta chains given below trace back to one sample, sequenced in a study of tumor-infiltrating lymphocytes in primary liver carcinoma. Germline DNA was also extracted, while the blood RNA originated from unsorted whole blood. Production of TCR beta cDNA used around 460 ng total RNA together with a constant-region primer. Slightly modified ARM-PCR, run as three nested multiplex PCR rounds, produced the TCR beta libraries. Rounds one and two of PCR, each of 10 cycles, were primed with TRBV1-TRBV30 forward primers and a C-beta reverse primer. Via MiXCR, TCRdb re-called the multiplex PCR reads, giving one row per CDR3 protein. The sample lists about 180,000 distinct CDR3 sequences; about 60% were seen once. The sequencing input was peripheral blood. The receptors originated from a man in his forties with primary liver carcinoma and hepatitis B virus infection.

The rearrangement uses TRBV10-3 and TRBJ2-1; 9 bases fit TRBD2. The CDR3 has 14 amino acids. Germline assignment: CDR1 ENHRY and CDR2 SYGVKD. V was pared by 11 bases and J by 4 bases, with 9 bases of the junction left unmatched. DNA for the CDR3: TGTGCCGCCTCAGGCACTAGCGGGTACAATGAGCAGTTCTTC. Translated, it gives CAASGTSGYNEQFF.

This clonotype was counted at least ten times. The chain is built from TRBV11-2 and TRBJ2-6; 12 bases line up with TRBD2. Losses at the gene ends were 3 bases for V and 2 bases for J; bases not matched to a gene: 8. CDR1 and CDR2 from the germline V gene are SGHAT and FQNNGV. CDR3 length: 19 amino acids. The CDR3 loop reads CASSFHIGLAGTGANVLTF. In DNA form, the CDR3 reads TGTGCCAGCAGCTTCCATATCGGACTAGCGGGGACTGGGGCCAACGTCCTGACTTTC.

The sample holds one count of this clonotype. A junction boundary mismatches the germline segment, possibly from a read error. V usage is TRBV11-2 and J usage is TRBJ2-3; 10 nucleotides agree with TRBD2. The CDR3 has 16 amino acids. Germline-derived CDR1 and CDR2 are SGHAT and FQNNGV. CDR3 in DNA: TGTGCCAGCACCTTAAGTCTAGCGGGAGTGGTAGATACGCAGTATTTT. Translated: CASTLSLAGVVDTQYF.

Remarks on this clonotype: The junction differs from germline at one of its ends, possibly a read error. The chain uses TRBV6-1 and TRBJ2-1; D perhaps matches TRBD1 (7 bases). Germline CDR1 and CDR2: MNHNS and SASEGT. This CDR3 spans 16 amino acids. The DNA of the CDR3 is TGTGCCAACAGTGCCCTCTCCATCGGAGGGGGCGATGAGCAGTTCTTC. The encoded protein is CANSALSIGGGDEQFF.

Of note for this clonotype: One end of the junction does not line up with germline, which may come from a read error. This chain connects TRBV11-2 to TRBJ2-7; 7 bases fit TRBD2. The CDR3 consists of 15 residues. CDR1 and CDR2 (germline): SGHAT, FQNNGV. CDR3 sequence: CASSLEAGAPYEQYF. DNA for the CDR3: TGTGCCAGCAGCTTAGAGGCGGGAGCTCCCTACGAACAGTACTTC.

Concerning this clonotype itself: Sequence at one end of the junction differs from germline and may be a read error. This chain joins TRBV11-2 and TRBJ2-7; TRBD1 is a possible D gene (5 bases). The CDR3 runs to 17 residues. CDR1 SGHAT and CDR2 FQNNGV come from the germline V gene. CDR3 sequence: CVSSSRTWGANRHEQYF. The CDR3 bases are TGTGTCAGCAGCTCCCGGACATGGGGCGCTAACAGACATGAGCAGTACTTC. The full variable domain, in which reference TRBV11-2 and TRBJ2-7 provide the parts outside the CDR3, is EAGVAQSPRYKIIEKRQSVAFWCNPISGHATLYWYQQILGQGPKLLIQFQNNGVVDDSQLPKDRFSAERLKGVDSTLKIQPAKLEDSAVYLCVSSSRTWGANRHEQYFGPGTRLTVT.

Details on this clonotype: In this CDR3 the conserved last residue, phenylalanine or tryptophan, is missing, so a read error is likely. The V gene is TRBV7-9, the J gene TRBJ2-7, with D maybe TRBD2 (6 bases). This CDR3 spans 13 amino acids. The germline V gene encodes CDR1 SEHNR and CDR2 FQNEAQ (reference sequence). This chain's CDR3 is CASTWGENHEQYS. The CDR3 coding sequence is TGTGCTAGCACCTGGGGGGAGAACCACGAGCAGTACTCC.

In regard to this clonotype: The conserved phenylalanine or tryptophan is not found at the CDR3 terminus, so this likely reflects a read error. The rearrangement joins TRBV6-1 to TRBJ1-4, with 7 bases lining up with TRBD1. Germline V gene lookup returns CDR1 MNHNS and CDR2 SASEGT. The CDR3 covers 14 residues. Losses at the gene ends were 6 bases for V and 7 bases for J; bases not matched to a gene: 8. CDR3 protein: CASSLQGRAEKLFY. The CDR3 DNA follows: TGTGCCAGCAGCCTACAGGGGCGCGCTGAAAAACTGTTTTAT.